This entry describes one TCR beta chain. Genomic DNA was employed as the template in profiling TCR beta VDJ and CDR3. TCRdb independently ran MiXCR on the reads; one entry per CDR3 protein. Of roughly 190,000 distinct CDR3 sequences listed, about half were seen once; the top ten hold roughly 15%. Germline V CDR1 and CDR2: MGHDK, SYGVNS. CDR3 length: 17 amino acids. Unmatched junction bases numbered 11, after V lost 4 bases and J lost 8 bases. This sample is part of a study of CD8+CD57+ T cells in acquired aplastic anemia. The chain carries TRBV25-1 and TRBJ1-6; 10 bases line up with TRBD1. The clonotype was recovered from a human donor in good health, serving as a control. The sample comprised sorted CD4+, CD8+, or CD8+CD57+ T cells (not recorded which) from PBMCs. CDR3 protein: CASSGLMGTGVYSPLHF. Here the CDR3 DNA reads TGTGCCAGCAGTGGCCTAATGGGGACAGGGGTTTATTCACCCCTCCACTTT.